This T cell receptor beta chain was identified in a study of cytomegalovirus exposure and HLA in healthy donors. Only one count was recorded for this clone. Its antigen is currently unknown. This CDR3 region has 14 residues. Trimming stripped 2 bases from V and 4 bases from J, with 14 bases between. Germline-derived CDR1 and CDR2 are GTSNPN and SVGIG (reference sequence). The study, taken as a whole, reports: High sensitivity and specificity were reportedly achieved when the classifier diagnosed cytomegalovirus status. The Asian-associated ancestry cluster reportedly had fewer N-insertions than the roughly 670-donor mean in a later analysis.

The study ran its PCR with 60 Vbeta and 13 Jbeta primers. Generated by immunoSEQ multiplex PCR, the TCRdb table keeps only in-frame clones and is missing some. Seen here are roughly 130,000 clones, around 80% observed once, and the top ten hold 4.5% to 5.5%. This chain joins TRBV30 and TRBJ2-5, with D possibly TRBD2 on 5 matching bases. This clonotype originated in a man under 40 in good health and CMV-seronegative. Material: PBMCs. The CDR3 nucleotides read TGTGCCTGGAGTCCCCCGCAGGCGGGAGAGACCCAGTACTTC. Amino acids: CAWSPPQAGETQYF.